This TCR beta chain was obtained from a study of blood T cell repertoires in COVID-19. Study-level information: Donors in the United States, Italy and Spain gave samples during acute or convalescent COVID-19. T cells, B-cell-depleted T cells, or PBMCs provided the cDNA or gDNA that served as material.

Germline CDR1 SQVTM, CDR2 ANQGSEA. Trimming removed 7 bases from V and 2 bases from J; junction bases left unmatched: 4. This CDR3 contains 12 residues. Under the authors' procedure: Amplification of reference gene primers provided the estimated nucleated cell counts. TCRdb keeps only in-frame clones here, not all; method: immunoSEQ multiplex PCR. V, J and clone size derive from that table, while D and trimming were established from the DNA sequence. The repertoire holds under 450,000 clones, with around nine tenths as singletons. Enrollment of patients from Seattle took place during active infection, with longitudinal follow-up.

The material sequenced was peripheral blood. This rearrangement joins TRBV29-1 to TRBJ1-2, with TRBD1 identical over 7 bases. The sequence derives from a woman in her forties with COVID-19, enrolled during active disease. The CDR3 spells CSAQGPNYGYTF. The CDR3 region has the DNA TGCAGCGCACAGGGGCCCAACTATGGCTACACCTTC.